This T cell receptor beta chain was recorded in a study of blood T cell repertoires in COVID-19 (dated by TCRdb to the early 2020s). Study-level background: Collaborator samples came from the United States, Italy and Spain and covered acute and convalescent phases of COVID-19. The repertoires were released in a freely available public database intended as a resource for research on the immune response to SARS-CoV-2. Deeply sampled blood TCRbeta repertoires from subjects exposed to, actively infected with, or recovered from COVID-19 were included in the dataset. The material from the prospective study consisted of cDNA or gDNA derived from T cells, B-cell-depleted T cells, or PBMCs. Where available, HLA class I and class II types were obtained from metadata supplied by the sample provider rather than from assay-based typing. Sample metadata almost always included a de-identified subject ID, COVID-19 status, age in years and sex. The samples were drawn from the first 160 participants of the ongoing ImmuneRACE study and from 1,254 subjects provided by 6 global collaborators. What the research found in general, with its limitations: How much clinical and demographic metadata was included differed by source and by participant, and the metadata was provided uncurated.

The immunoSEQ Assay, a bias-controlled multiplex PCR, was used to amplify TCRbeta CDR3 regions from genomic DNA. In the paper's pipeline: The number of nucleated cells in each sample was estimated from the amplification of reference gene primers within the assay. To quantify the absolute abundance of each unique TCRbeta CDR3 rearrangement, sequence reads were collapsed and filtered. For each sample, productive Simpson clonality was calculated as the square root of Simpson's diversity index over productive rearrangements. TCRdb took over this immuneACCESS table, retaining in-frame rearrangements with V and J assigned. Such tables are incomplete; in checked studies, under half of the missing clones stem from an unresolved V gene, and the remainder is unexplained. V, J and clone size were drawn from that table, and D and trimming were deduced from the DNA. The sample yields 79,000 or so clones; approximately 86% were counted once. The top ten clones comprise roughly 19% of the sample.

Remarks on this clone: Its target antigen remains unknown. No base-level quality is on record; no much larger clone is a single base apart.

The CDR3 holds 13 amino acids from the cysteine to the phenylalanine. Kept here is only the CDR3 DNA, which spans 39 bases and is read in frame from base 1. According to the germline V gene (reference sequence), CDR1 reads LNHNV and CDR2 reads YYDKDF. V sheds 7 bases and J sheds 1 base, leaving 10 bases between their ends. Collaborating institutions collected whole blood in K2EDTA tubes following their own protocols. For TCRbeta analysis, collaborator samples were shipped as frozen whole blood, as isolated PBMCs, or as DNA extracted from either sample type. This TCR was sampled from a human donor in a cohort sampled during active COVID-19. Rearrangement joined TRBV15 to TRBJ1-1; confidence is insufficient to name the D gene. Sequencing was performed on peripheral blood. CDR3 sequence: CATNGESNTEAFF. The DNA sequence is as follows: TGTGCCACCAACGGGGAATCGAACACTGAAGCTTTCTTT.